Following are 22 T cell receptor beta chains from one sample sequenced in a study of early T cells in non-severe SARS-CoV-2 infection. MiXCR, applied by TCRdb to the 5' RACE reads, yields one record per CDR3 protein. The repertoire includes fewer than 100,000 distinct CDR3 sequences, 16% of them detected once, and roughly 3% sits in the top ten. Source material: whole blood. Every receptor here comes from an adult who was a healthcare worker with PCR-confirmed SARS-CoV-2 infection or an uninfected control (not recorded which).

This clonotype was seen only a few times. The CDR3 loop is CASGPEEGENQPQHF. The CDR3 DNA reads TGTGCTAGTGGTCCTGAGGAAGGTGAAAATCAGCCCCAGCATTTT. This chain links TRBV12-5 with TRBJ1-5, with D unclear. CDR3 length: 15 residues. CDR1 is LGHNT and CDR2 is FRNRAP in the germline V gene. With 5 bases removed from V and 4 bases from J, the gap between germline ends came to 15 bases.

This clonotype was picked up a small number of times. The V and J genes are TRBV12-3 or TRBV12-4 and TRBJ1-3, with a tentative D call TRBD1 (5 bases). V was cut by 1 base and J by 4 bases, with 8 bases left in between. The CDR3 has 14 residues. The DNA of the CDR3 is TGTGCCAGCAGTTTAGGACAGCCAGGAAACACCATATATTTT. Its translation: CASSLGQPGNTIYF.

CDR3: CASTMGRGNQPQHF. As DNA, the CDR3 is TGTGCCAGCACCATGGGAAGGGGAAATCAGCCCCAGCATTTT. The V call is TRBV2, the J call TRBJ1-5, with D possibly matching TRBD1 (5 bases). Between the trimmed V and J ends, which lost 7 bases and 4 bases, there was a span of 14 bases. Per the germline V gene, CDR1 is SNHLY and CDR2 is FYNNEI. This CDR3 is built from 14 residues.

This clonotype was picked up many times. The chain employs TRBV5-1 and TRBJ1-5; D is ambiguous. V was clipped by 0 bases and J by 4 bases, with 5 bases between them. Looked up from germline, CDR1 is SGHRS and CDR2 is YFSETQ. This CDR3 has 13 amino acids. The CDR3 region has the DNA TGCGCCAGCAGCTTGGGGTGGAATCAGCCCCAGCATTTT. It encodes CASSLGWNQPQHF.

The CDR3 is CSARGPRNQETQYF. The CDR3 coding sequence is TGCAGTGCTAGAGGGCCGCGAAACCAAGAGACCCAGTACTTC. The chain has TRBV20-1 and TRBJ2-5, with D hard to call. Germline assignment: CDR1 DFQATT and CDR2 SNEGSKA (reference sequence). The CDR3 runs 14 residues. V was clipped by 1 base and J by 0 bases, with 9 bases between them.

The chain carries TRBV10-1 and TRBJ2-2; D is uncertain. From germline, CDR1 is WNHNN and CDR2 SYGVQD (reference sequence). V shed 8 bases and J shed 2 bases, with 9 bases lying between them. There are 13 residues in the CDR3. CDR3 bases: TGCGCCAGCCAGTCAGACAACACCGGGGAGCTGTTTTTT. Translated, it gives CASQSDNTGELFF.

The J gene is TRBJ1-5, the V gene TRBV19; D is uncertain. V shed 4 bases and J shed 8 bases, with 12 bases lying between them. The CDR3 has 13 residues. Germline V gene data show CDR1 as LNHDA and CDR2 as SQIVND (reference sequence). The CDR3 is CASSTGRVEPQHF. In nucleotides, the CDR3 is TGTGCCAGTAGTACAGGCCGGGTCGAGCCCCAGCATTTT.

In this sample, this clonotype turned up many times. The chain has TRBV7-6 and TRBJ1-1; the D is unclear. V was pared by 5 bases and J by 4 bases, with 11 bases between. This CDR3 has 13 residues. Germline lookup yields CDR1 SGHVS and CDR2 FNYEAQ. CDR3: CASSPSEGTEAFF. The CDR3 DNA reads TGTGCCAGCAGCCCCTCGGAGGGCACTGAAGCTTTCTTT.

This clonotype was seen more than once but under ten times. J is TRBJ2-7 and V is TRBV7-3; 7 bases agree with TRBD1. This CDR3 region has 13 residues. The germline gives CDR1 SGHTA, CDR2 FQGTGA. J lost 4 bases, V lost 5 bases, and 5 bases had no gene match. The CDR3 reads CASSRNRGYEQYF. In nucleotides, the CDR3 is TGTGCCAGCAGCCGGAACAGGGGTTACGAGCAGTACTTC.

This clonotype was picked up a small number of times. This chain uses TRBV12-3 or TRBV12-4 with TRBJ2-3; possible D gene TRBD1, 6 bases. V lost 3 bases, J lost 3 bases, and 13 bases lay in between. The CDR3 loop spans 15 amino acids. The CDR3 nucleotides are TGTGCCAGCAGTTTGGTCAGGGGTGGGACAGATACGCAGTATTTT. Amino acid sequence: CASSLVRGGTDTQYF.

This chain connects TRBV6-5 to TRBJ2-2; unclear D gene. Germline CDR1 is MNHEY and CDR2 is SVGAGI. Trimming shortened V by 2 bases and J by 6 bases, and 7 bases separated the two germline ends. The CDR3 is 13 residues long. This chain's CDR3 is CASSYERAGELFF. CDR3 DNA: TGTGCCAGCAGTTACGAGCGCGCCGGGGAGCTGTTTTTT.

V is TRBV4-1 and J is TRBJ2-1; 9 nucleotides line up with TRBD1. This CDR3 contains 16 residues. Germline V gives CDR1 MGHRA, CDR2 YSYEKL. V shed 6 bases and J 2 bases; nucleotides not matched to a gene: 8. The CDR3 loop is CASSPLGTGTYNEQFF. The CDR3 coding sequence is TGCGCCAGCAGTCCCCTGGGGACAGGGACCTACAATGAGCAGTTCTTC.

In this sample, this clonotype turned up a few times. The CDR3 DNA is TGCGCCAGCAGTGAAGCCGAGCAGTACTTC. Translated, it gives CASSEAEQYF. The chain employs TRBV10-1 and TRBJ2-7; no reliable D call. V was cut by 3 bases and J by 6 bases, with 3 bases left in between. Germline lookup yields CDR1 WNHNN and CDR2 SYGVQD (reference sequence). The CDR3 covers 10 residues.

V gene TRBV7-9 combines with J gene TRBJ1-2, with a possible D match to TRBD1 (5 bases). The V end lost 0 bases, the J end lost 4 bases, and 9 bases lay between the germline ends. This CDR3 spans 14 amino acids. Germline assignment: CDR1 SEHNR and CDR2 FQNEAQ (reference sequence). DNA of the CDR3: TGTGCCAGCAGCTTAGCGGGGGACTTCTATGGCTACACCTTC. It codes for CASSLAGDFYGYTF.

The chain has TRBV10-3 and TRBJ1-5; 7 bases fit TRBD1. Losses at the gene ends were 2 bases for V and 6 bases for J; bases not matched to a gene: 4. Looked up from germline, CDR1 is ENHRY and CDR2 is SYGVKD. The CDR3 is made up of 14 amino acids. The CDR3 loop reads CAISEVTGSQPQHF. Written as DNA, the CDR3 is TGTGCCATCAGTGAGGTGACAGGGAGTCAGCCCCAGCATTTT.

The chain carries TRBV19 and TRBJ2-3, with 7 positions matching TRBD1. V gave up 6 bases and J gave up 2 bases; unmatched junction bases: 5. The CDR3 sequence is 14 residues long. Per germline, CDR1 LNHDA and CDR2 SQIVND (reference sequence). The CDR3 nucleotides are TGTGCCAGTAGACGGGACAGCAACACAGATACGCAGTATTTT. Translation: CASRRDSNTDTQYF.

This clonotype was recorded many times. V gene TRBV7-3 combines with J gene TRBJ1-1, with 10 bases identical to TRBD1. This CDR3 is 13 amino acids long. Germline V gene sequence: CDR1 SGHTA, CDR2 FQGTGA. J gave up 10 bases and V 5 bases, and 7 bases lay outside the gene matches. The CDR3 coding sequence is TGTGCCAGCAGCCCGGACAGGGGGTTTGGAGCTTTCTTT. Translating it yields CASSPDRGFGAFF.

This clonotype was counted only a few times. This rearrangement joins TRBV11-3 to TRBJ2-2, with 8 bases aligning to TRBD1. The CDR3 contains 17 residues. J lost 4 bases, V lost 5 bases, and 12 bases had no gene match. Germline V lookup: CDR1 SGHNT, CDR2 YENEEA. The CDR3 is CASSRTTGGRSTGELFF. In DNA, the CDR3 is TGTGCCAGCAGCCGAACCACAGGGGGAAGGAGCACCGGGGAGCTGTTTTTT.

This chain joins TRBV3-1 and TRBJ1-2; D remains unclear. The CDR3 covers 14 residues. Germline-derived CDR1 and CDR2 are LGHDT and YNNKEL (reference sequence). V dropped 1 base and J dropped 8 bases, with 14 bases sitting between them. CDR3 DNA: TGTGCCAGCAGCCAAGTGGGTGAACCTCGAGGCTACACCTTC. It is translated as CASSQVGEPRGYTF. The full variable domain, its missing parts supplied by reference TRBV3-1 and TRBJ1-2, is DTAVSQTPKYLVTQMGNDKSIKCEQNLGHDTMYWYKQDSKKFLKIMFSYNNKELIINETVPNRFSPKSPDKAHLNLHINSLELGDSAVYFCASSQVGEPRGYTFGSGTRLTVV.

This chain links TRBV7-9 with TRBJ2-1, with 10 bases matching TRBD2. CDR1 SEHNR and CDR2 FQNEAQ come from the germline V gene (reference sequence). After removal of 2 bases from V and 7 bases from J, the junction contained 11 bases not matched to a gene. The CDR3 consists of 17 residues. The CDR3 bases are TGTGCCAGCAGCTTACTACCCATAGCGGGAGGAAGGAATGAGCAGTTCTTC. Translating gives CASSLLPIAGGRNEQFF. The full variable domain, its missing parts supplied by reference TRBV7-9 and TRBJ2-1, is DTGVSQNPRHKITKRGQNVTFRCDPISEHNRLYWYRQTLGQGPEFLTYFQNEAQLEKSRLLSDRFSAERPKGSFSTLEIQRTEQGDSAMYLCASSLLPIAGGRNEQFFGPGTRLTVL.

The chain carries TRBV7-3 and TRBJ2-2; possibly TRBD1 for D (5 bases). The length of the CDR3 is 14 residues. V was shortened by 5 bases and J by 7 bases, with 14 bases between the two germline ends. Germline V CDR1 and CDR2: SGHTA, FQGTGA. The CDR3 sequence is CASSNTGAGGELFF. The CDR3 nucleotides read TGTGCCAGCAGCAACACTGGGGCAGGCGGGGAGCTGTTTTTT.

The V gene is TRBV28, the J gene TRBJ2-1; D gene uncertain. The germline CDR1 and CDR2 sequences are MDHEN and SYDVKM. This CDR3 region has 12 residues. V was pared by 3 bases and J by 12 bases, with 12 bases between. In DNA, the CDR3 is TGTGCCAGCAGTTTGTCCCCGTTCGGGCAGTTCTTC. This gives the protein CASSLSPFGQFF.